This passage covers 17 T cell receptor beta chains from one sample sequenced in a study of post-analysis software for immune sequencing data. Study-wide findings and caveats: Compared with controls, patients had more of about five TRBV segments, including TRBV5-6, TRBV5-1 and TRBV20-1.

Their recognized antigens are unknown. Every TCR beta cDNA library bore unique molecular identifiers. One entry per CDR3 protein, called by TCRdb with MiXCR from the PCR reads. The table shows more than 350,000 distinct CDR3 sequences, with approximately 38% occurring only once. The material sequenced was blood. Receptors originate from a girl aged 2 to 10 with multiple sclerosis.

This clonotype was picked up a small number of times. J is TRBJ2-1 and V is TRBV4-2, with TRBD2 matching over 12 bases. Germline CDR1 LGHNA, CDR2 YNFKEQ. J gave up 15 bases and V 3 bases, and 6 bases lay outside the gene matches. This CDR3 region has 13 residues. The CDR3 DNA sequence: TGTGCCAGCAGCCAGAAACCTAGCGGGAGGGTGTTCTTC. This sequence encodes CASSQKPSGRVFF.

This clonotype was seen only a few times. J is TRBJ2-7 and V is TRBV29-1; TRBD1 matches 8 bases. The end of the DNA fits TRBJ2-5 better, so the J call may be wrong. Germline V gene data show CDR1 as SQVTM and CDR2 as ANQGSEA. CDR3 size: 14 residues. CDR3 loop: CRLASRGRGETQYF. The CDR3 bases are TGCAGACTTGCGAGCAGGGGGCGCGGAGAGACCCAGTACTTC.

This clonotype was observed a few times. V is TRBV10-3 and J is TRBJ2-1; D not certain. The V end lost 0 bases, the J end lost 1 base, and 10 bases lay between the germline ends. CDR1 is ENHRY and CDR2 is SYGVKD in the germline V gene. The CDR3 length is 16 residues. For the CDR3, the DNA is TGTGCCATCAGTGAGTCGAGCCCGCTTTCCTACAATGAGCAGTTCTTC. It codes for CAISESSPLSYNEQFF.

The chain has TRBV29-1 and TRBJ2-1, with 8 bases identical to TRBD2. The V and J ends lost 2 bases and 13 bases, in that order; junction bases with no gene match: 10. CDR1 and CDR2 from the germline V gene are SQVTM and ANQGSEA. The CDR3 totals 13 residues. This chain's CDR3 is CSVEISGTNLQFF. Here the CDR3 DNA reads TGCAGCGTTGAAATTAGCGGGACTAACCTTCAGTTCTTC.

This clonotype has just a few counts. The CDR3 nucleotides are TGTGCCAGCAATGAGGGACTGAGCTCCTACAATGAGCAGTTCTTC. It is translated as CASNEGLSSYNEQFF. The chain is built from TRBV9 and TRBJ2-1; maybe TRBD2 (6 bases). Germline V gives CDR1 SGDLS, CDR2 YYNGEE. The CDR3 has 15 residues. V dropped 6 bases and J dropped 0 bases, with 13 bases sitting between them.

This clonotype came up a few times. The rearrangement uses TRBV6-6 and TRBJ2-1; 10 bases match TRBD1. With V trimmed by 7 bases and J by 4 bases, 4 bases remained unmatched. The CDR3 loop spans 14 amino acids. Germline assignment: CDR1 MNHNY and CDR2 SVGAGI (reference sequence). CDR3 residues: CASIEGQGYNEQFF. As DNA, the CDR3 is TGTGCCAGCATTGAGGGACAGGGGTACAATGAGCAGTTCTTC.

This clonotype was observed a few times. The chain joins TRBV19 to TRBJ2-3; D is unresolved. Per the germline V gene, CDR1 is LNHDA and CDR2 is SQIVND (reference sequence). Between the trimmed V and J ends, which lost 6 bases and 0 bases, there was a span of 10 bases. The CDR3 runs 14 residues. The CDR3 region has the DNA TGTGCCAGTAGATCCACAACTAGCACAGATACGCAGTATTTT. Translated: CASRSTTSTDTQYF. Combining the CDR3 with reference TRBV19 and TRBJ2-3 gives the whole variable domain DGGITQSPKYLFRKEGQNVTLSCEQNLNHDAMYWYRQDPGQGLRLIYYSQIVNDFQKGDIAEGYSVSREKKESFPLTVTSAQKNPTAFYLCASRSTTSTDTQYFGPGTRLTVL.

This chain links TRBV4-1 with TRBJ2-1, with D possibly matching TRBD2 (6 bases). V dropped 2 bases and J dropped 5 bases, with 16 bases sitting between them. The CDR3 is 16 amino acids. Per the germline V gene, CDR1 is MGHRA and CDR2 is YSYEKL. CDR3 nucleotides: TGCGCCAGCAGCCAACCCGGGGGACTCCGCGACAATGAGCAGTTCTTC. Amino acids: CASSQPGGLRDNEQFF.

The chain has TRBV12-3 or TRBV12-4 and TRBJ2-4; 12 nucleotides align to TRBD1. The V segment lost 5 bases and the J segment 7 bases; nucleotides outside the gene matches: 9. The CDR3 covers 16 residues. The CDR3 region is CASSPGTGGKENIQYF. As DNA, the CDR3 is TGTGCCAGCAGTCCAGGGACAGGGGGCAAGGAGAACATTCAGTACTTC.

The chain uses TRBV6-5 and TRBJ2-7; D call uncertain. TRBJ2-5 matches the DNA end more closely, so the J call is doubtful. This CDR3 region has 14 residues. In germline, CDR1 is MNHEY, CDR2 SVGAGI. CDR3 DNA sequence: TGTGCCAGCAGTTACTCGATTGGGGTAGAGACCCAGTACTTC. Its translation is CASSYSIGVETQYF.

This chain uses TRBV21-1 with TRBJ2-3; TRBD1, as called in the table, went unchecked against the DNA. TRBV21-1 has pseudogene status. CDR3 length: 21 amino acids. The CDR3 sequence is CASSPRDRASSGRWDTDTQYF. CDR3 DNA: TGTGCCAGCAGCCCCCGGGACAGGGCTTCTAGCGGGAGGTGGGACACAGATACGCAGTATTTT.

This clonotype was seen a few times. V and J are TRBV29-1 and TRBJ2-2; D not certain. Trimming shortened V by 6 bases and J by 0 bases, and 8 bases separated the two germline ends. The CDR3 contains 13 residues. Germline assignment: CDR1 SQVTM and CDR2 ANQGSEA. The CDR3 bases are TGCAGCGTCAAGTACTCGAACACCGGGGAGCTGTTTTTT. Translation gives CSVKYSNTGELFF.

This sequence joins TRBV4-1 and TRBJ1-2; 8 bases are shared with TRBD1. Trimming at V came to 3 bases and at J to 0 bases, leaving 3 bases not matched to a gene. The CDR3 sequence is 15 residues long. Germline V gene data show CDR1 as MGHRA and CDR2 as YSYEKL. CDR3 nucleotide sequence: TGCGCCAGCAGCCAGGACAGGGCTACTAACTATGGCTACACCTTC. Translating gives CASSQDRATNYGYTF.

This clonotype turned up a few times. The rearrangement links TRBV20-1 to TRBJ1-5; D may be TRBD1 (5 bases). Germline CDR1 reads DFQATT; CDR2 reads SNEGSKA (reference sequence). V dropped 2 bases and J dropped 0 bases, with 11 bases sitting between them. CDR3 length equals 15 residues. This chain's CDR3 is CSARTGTGSNQPQHF. The CDR3 DNA is TGCAGTGCTAGAACCGGGACTGGTAGCAATCAGCCCCAGCATTTT.

This chain links TRBV25-1 with TRBJ2-1; 7 bases fit TRBD1. V lost 3 bases and J lost 7; bases outside the gene matches: 12. From germline, CDR1 is MGHDK and CDR2 SYGVNS. CDR3 size: 16 residues. The CDR3 sequence: CASSDPTGKSWNEQFF. DNA of the CDR3: TGTGCCAGCAGTGACCCGACAGGGAAGTCGTGGAATGAGCAGTTCTTC.

The CDR3 is CASSPGDWTTQYF. The DNA of the CDR3 is TGTGCCAGCAGTCCAGGGGACTGGACTACGCAGTATTTT. The chain has TRBV28 and TRBJ2-3, with D perhaps matching TRBD1 or TRBD2 (6 bases each). V was shortened by 5 bases and J by 8 bases, with 14 bases between the two germline ends. Germline-derived CDR1 and CDR2 are MDHEN and SYDVKM. The CDR3 length is 13 residues.

This clonotype was observed a few times. This sequence joins TRBV5-6 and TRBJ2-4, with TRBD2 matching over 7 bases. The V and J ends lost 5 bases and 7 bases, in that order; junction bases with no gene match: 12. This CDR3 comprises 15 residues. Germline V gives CDR1 SGHDT, CDR2 YYEEEE. CDR3 sequence: CASRAGTGRLNIQYF. The CDR3, as DNA: TGTGCCAGCAGAGCGGGAACGGGACGTCTGAACATTCAGTACTTC.